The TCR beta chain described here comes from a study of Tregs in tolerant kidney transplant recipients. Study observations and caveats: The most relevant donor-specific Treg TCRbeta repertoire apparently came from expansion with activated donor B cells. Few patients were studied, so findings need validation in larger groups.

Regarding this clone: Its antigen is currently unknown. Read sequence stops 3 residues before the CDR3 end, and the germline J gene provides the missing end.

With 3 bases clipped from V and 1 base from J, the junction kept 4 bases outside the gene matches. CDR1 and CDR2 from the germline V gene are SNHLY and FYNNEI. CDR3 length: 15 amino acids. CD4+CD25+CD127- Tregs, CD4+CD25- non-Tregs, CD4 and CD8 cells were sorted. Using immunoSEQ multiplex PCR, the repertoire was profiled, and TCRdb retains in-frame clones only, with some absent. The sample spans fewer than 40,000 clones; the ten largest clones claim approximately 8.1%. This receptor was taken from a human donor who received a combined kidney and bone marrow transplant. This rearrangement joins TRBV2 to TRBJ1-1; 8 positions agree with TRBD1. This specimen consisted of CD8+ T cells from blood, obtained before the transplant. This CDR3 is CASSDHGTGNTEAFF. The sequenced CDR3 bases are TGTGCCAGCAGTGATCATGGGACAGGGAACACTGAA.